The 14 T cell receptor beta chains given below trace back to one sample, sequenced in a study of T-cell memory formation after mild COVID-19. A single record per CDR3 protein comes from TCRdb applying MiXCR to the 5' RACE reads. The sample includes about 130,000 distinct CDR3 sequences, 5% to 6.5% of them seen just once. The sequencing sample was made of PBMCs or a T cell subset sorted from them (not recorded which). The receptors stem from an adult woman who had mild COVID-19 (a few samples of this study predate the infection). Cell type and time point are not known.

The V and J genes are TRBV18 and TRBJ2-3; 10 positions agree with TRBD1. The CDR3 loop spans 15 amino acids. Germline loops: CDR1 KGHSH, CDR2 LQKENI. V shed 6 bases and J 5 bases; nucleotides not matched to a gene: 8. Written as DNA, the CDR3 is TGTGCCAGCTCCCACGGACAGGGGGTTCGAGATACGCAGTATTTT. Protein product: CASSHGQGVRDTQYF.

Many counts were recorded for this clonotype. The CDR3 loop reads CASSTLGGLTEAFF. In nucleotides, the CDR3 is TGTGCCAGCAGCACGCTAGGGGGGTTAACTGAAGCTTTCTTT. The chain is built from TRBV12-3 or TRBV12-4 and TRBJ1-1; D is perhaps TRBD1 (6 bases). This CDR3 contains 14 residues. V lost 6 bases to trimming and J lost 5 bases, with 16 bases between them.

This clonotype was found a few times. The CDR3, as DNA: TGTGCCAGCAGTTTTAGGGGTATGTACAATGAGCAGTTCTTC. It yields the protein CASSFRGMYNEQFF. The J gene is TRBJ2-1, the V gene TRBV12-3 or TRBV12-4; weak D call: TRBD1 (5 bases). Trimming took off 3 bases at V and 4 bases at J, with 10 bases between the two ends. The CDR3 is 14 residues long.

The chain combines TRBV12-5 with TRBJ2-1; D not certain. The V gene lost 0 bases and the J gene lost 9 bases, with 6 bases spanning the gap. Germline CDR1 LGHNT, CDR2 FRNRAP. The CDR3 contains 12 residues. The CDR3 bases are TGTGCTAGTGGTTTGGTCCTGGGTGAGCAGTTCTTC. Encoded protein: CASGLVLGEQFF.

This clonotype has a count of ten or more. This chain connects TRBV12-3 or TRBV12-4 to TRBJ2-6, with 7 bases aligning to TRBD1. The trim removed 5 bases at V and 2 bases at J, leaving 0 bases unmatched. CDR3 length equals 14 residues. The CDR3 DNA sequence: TGTGCCAGCAGTCAGGGGGCTGGGGCCAACGTCCTGACTTTC. Translated, it gives CASSQGAGANVLTF.

Comment on this clonotype: A much larger clone sits a single nucleotide away, making a read error possible. This chain links TRBV5-1 with TRBJ2-7, with TRBD2 matching over 8 bases. The CDR3 contains 14 residues. CDR1 is SGHRS, CDR2 YFSETQ, per germline. The CDR3 DNA reads as TGCGACAGCAGCGGGGGACCGGCTTCCTACGAGCAGTACTTC. This sequence encodes CDSSGGPASYEQYF.

The chain carries TRBV9 and TRBJ1-5; TRBD1 is a possible D gene (5 bases). The CDR3 loop spans 16 amino acids. V shed 0 bases and J shed 0 bases, with 10 bases lying between them. Germline CDR1 is SGDLS and CDR2 is YYNGEE. CDR3 sequence: CASSVGGEYSNQPQHF. CDR3 sequence (DNA): TGTGCCAGCAGCGTAGGGGGGGAGTATAGCAATCAGCCCCAGCATTTT.

This clonotype was counted at least ten times. The chain has TRBV12-3 or TRBV12-4 and TRBJ2-1; 7 bases fit TRBD2. The CDR3 spans 15 residues. Trimming removed 3 bases from V and 3 bases from J; junction bases left unmatched: 5. CDR3 coding DNA: TGTGCCAGCAGTTTTGAGACTAGCAGCTACAATGAGCAGTTCTTC. Its translation: CASSFETSSYNEQFF.

The chain combines TRBV6-6 with TRBJ1-2; the D is unclear. Trimming stripped 7 bases from V and 7 bases from J, with 16 bases between. CDR3 length: 13 amino acids. The germline V gene has CDR1 MNHNY and CDR2 SVGAGI (reference sequence). The CDR3 sequence is CASTPGGSSGYTF. CDR3 sequence (DNA): TGTGCCAGCACCCCAGGAGGGTCCAGTGGCTACACCTTC.

The count of this clonotype is one. The rearrangement uses TRBV5-6 and TRBJ2-2, with 15 bases identical to TRBD2. Per the germline V gene, CDR1 is SGHDT and CDR2 is YYEEEE. J lost 7 bases, V lost 2 bases, and 6 bases had no gene match. The CDR3 spans 17 residues. The CDR3 coding sequence is TGTGCCAGCAGCTTCCGGACTAGCGGGGGGGTGAACGGGGAGCTGTTTTTT. Protein product: CASSFRTSGGVNGELFF. Based on the CDR3 plus reference TRBV5-6 and TRBJ2-2, the full variable domain is DAGVTQSPTHLIKTRGQQVTLRCSPKSGHDTVSWYQQALGQGPQFIFQYYEEEERQRGNFPDRFSGHQFPNYSSELNVNALLLGDSALYLCASSFRTSGGVNGELFFGEGSRLTVL.

This clonotype was recorded a few times. The chain is built from TRBV4-2 and TRBJ2-1, with 8 bases matching TRBD2. Trimming removed 0 bases from V and 12 bases from J; junction bases left unmatched: 1. CDR3 size: 12 residues. CDR1 is LGHNA and CDR2 is YNFKEQ in the germline V gene. The CDR3 protein is CASSQERGGQFF. CDR3 sequence (DNA): TGTGCCAGCAGCCAAGAACGGGGGGGGCAGTTCTTC.

This clonotype turned up a few times. The genes are TRBV9 and TRBJ1-1; D gene uncertain. V lost 7 bases, J lost 0 bases, and 13 bases lay in between. The CDR3 runs to 14 residues. The germline gives CDR1 SGDLS, CDR2 YYNGEE. CDR3: CASSSRRLNTEAFF. The CDR3 DNA is TGTGCCAGCTCCTCGAGGCGACTGAACACTGAAGCTTTCTTT. The full variable domain, completed using reference TRBV9 and TRBJ1-1, is DSGVTQTPKHLITATGQRVTLRCSPRSGDLSVYWYQQSLDQGLQFLIQYYNGEERAKGNILERFSAQQFPDLHSELNLSSLELGDSALYFCASSSRRLNTEAFFGQGTRLTVV.

This clonotype was seen repeatedly, ten times or more. The V and J genes are TRBV7-8 and TRBJ1-5, with 7 bases aligning to TRBD1. The CDR3 contains 18 residues. The junction had 15 bases not matched to a gene; V was cut back by 5 bases and J by 2 bases. CDR1 SGHVS and CDR2 FQNEAQ come from the germline V gene. The CDR3 spells CASSVVRYSGTGNQPQHF. CDR3 DNA sequence: TGTGCCAGCAGCGTAGTCCGATACTCCGGGACAGGCAATCAGCCCCAGCATTTT.

This clonotype was detected ten times or more. The DNA for the CDR3 is TGTGCCAGCAGCTTTACGGGGGGCACTGAAGCTTTCTTT. It is translated as CASSFTGGTEAFF. V gene TRBV7-2 combines with J gene TRBJ1-1, with D tentatively TRBD1 (5 bases). Trimming shortened V by 3 bases and J by 4 bases, and 9 bases separated the two germline ends. Germline-derived CDR1 and CDR2 are SGHTA and FQGNSA. This CDR3 region has 13 residues.